The 24 T cell receptor beta chains in this list originate from one sample, sequenced in a study of cytomegalovirus exposure and HLA in healthy donors. The data were produced by immunoSEQ multiplex PCR, yet TCRdb's version contains in-frame clones alone and is incomplete. The table shows around 130,000 clones, with roughly 84% occurring only once. The sample taken for sequencing was PBMCs. The receptors originated from a woman aged 25 to 45 in good health and CMV-seronegative.

V gene TRBV11-2 combines with J gene TRBJ1-2, with 7 nucleotides matching TRBD1. Germline trimming cut 1 base from V and 2 bases from J; bases unmatched to any gene: 1. CDR1 is SGHAT and CDR2 is FQNNGV in the germline V gene. The CDR3 is 14 amino acids. DNA of the CDR3: TGTGCCAGCAGCTTAGCGACAGGGAACTATGGCTACACCTTC. Residues: CASSLATGNYGYTF.

This clone turned up a few times. J is TRBJ2-7 and V is TRBV6-5; no clear D gene. The ends were cut back, 4 bases at V and 4 bases at J, with 5 bases in the middle. Germline-derived CDR1 and CDR2 are MNHEY and SVGAGI. The CDR3 runs to 11 residues. The CDR3 protein is CASSFLYEQYF. For the CDR3, the DNA is TGTGCCAGCAGTTTCCTGTACGAGCAGTACTTC.

The CDR3, as DNA: TGTGCCAGTAGTATGGGCAGCTCTAACACTGAAGCTTTCTTT. It encodes CASSMGSSNTEAFF. The V call is TRBV19, the J call TRBJ1-1; D call uncertain. This CDR3 is 14 amino acids long. Looked up from germline, CDR1 is LNHDA and CDR2 is SQIVND (reference sequence). Trimming took off 3 bases at V and 2 bases at J, with 10 bases between the two ends. Full variable domain (remainder filled in from reference TRBV19 and TRBJ1-1): DGGITQSPKYLFRKEGQNVTLSCEQNLNHDAMYWYRQDPGQGLRLIYYSQIVNDFQKGDIAEGYSVSREKKESFPLTVTSAQKNPTAFYLCASSMGSSNTEAFFGQGTRLTVV.

This clone was counted a single time. The CDR3 DNA follows: TGCGCCAGCAGCTGGGGACAGGGCTTCGAAGCTTTCTTT. Translation gives CASSWGQGFEAFF. The chain recombines TRBV5-1 with TRBJ1-1, with TRBD1 matching 9 bases. CDR1 is SGHRS and CDR2 is YFSETQ in the germline V gene. This CDR3 has 13 residues. J lost 8 bases, V lost 3 bases, and 5 bases had no gene match.

This chain connects TRBV7-3 to TRBJ2-5; TRBD2 matches 8 bases. In germline, CDR1 is SGHTA, CDR2 FQGTGA. The CDR3 runs to 16 residues. V lost 1 base to trimming and J lost 2 bases; unmatched junction nucleotides: 6. The CDR3: CASSLKRLAPQETQYF. CDR3 DNA: TGTGCCAGCAGCTTAAAGAGACTAGCGCCTCAAGAGACCCAGTACTTC.

There are a few counts of this clone. The CDR3 DNA sequence: TGTGCCAGCAGCGGCGGACAGTACGAGCCCCAGCATTTT. Its protein is CASSGGQYEPQHF. The chain carries TRBV5-4 and TRBJ1-5; D might be TRBD1 (6 bases). V was clipped by 4 bases and J by 8 bases, with 13 bases between them. The CDR3 sequence is 13 residues long. Germline V lookup: CDR1 SGHNT, CDR2 YYREEE (reference sequence).

The chain carries TRBV29-1 and TRBJ2-2, with TRBD2 matching over 10 bases. The CDR3 runs to 16 residues. CDR1 SQVTM and CDR2 ANQGSEA come from the germline V gene. After removal of 6 bases from V and 0 bases from J, the junction contained 7 bases not matched to a gene. Here the CDR3 DNA reads TGCAGCGTCTTAGCGGGGGGACCTACGAACACCGGGGAGCTGTTTTTT. It codes for CSVLAGGPTNTGELFF.

The CDR3 loop is CATSDGGGPRDTQYF. CDR3 in DNA: TGTGCCACCAGCGACGGGGGGGGTCCCCGAGATACGCAGTATTTT. The genes are TRBV15 and TRBJ2-3; TRBD2 matches at 8 bases. From germline, CDR1 is LNHNV and CDR2 YYDKDF (reference sequence). J was trimmed by 5 bases and V by 5 bases; bases with no gene match: 9. The CDR3 covers 15 residues. The full variable domain, its missing parts supplied by reference TRBV15 and TRBJ2-3, is DAMVIQNPRYQVTQFGKPVTLSCSQTLNHNVMYWYQQKSSQAPKLLFHYYDKDFNNEADTPDNFQSRRPNTSFCFLDIRSPGLGDTAMYLCATSDGGGPRDTQYFGPGTRLTVL.

The chain joins TRBV7-7 to TRBJ2-7; TRBD1 matches at 8 bases. This CDR3 has 13 amino acids. Trimming took 1 base from V and 6 from J; bases not matched to a gene: 2. CDR1 and CDR2 from the germline V gene are SSHAT and FNYEAQ (reference sequence). The CDR3 reads CASSLGTGGEQYF. The CDR3 coding sequence is TGTGCCAGCAGCTTAGGTACAGGGGGCGAGCAGTACTTC.

This rearrangement joins TRBV15 to TRBJ2-7; 10 bases are a match to TRBD1. Unmatched junction bases numbered 2, after V lost 6 bases and J lost 6 bases. This CDR3 is built from 12 residues. Germline V lookup: CDR1 LNHNV, CDR2 YYDKDF (reference sequence). The CDR3 coding sequence is TGTGCCACCAGTCGACAGGGGGCCGAGCAGTACTTC. It yields the protein CATSRQGAEQYF.

The gene calls are TRBV2 and TRBJ2-3, with D unclear. This CDR3 is 12 amino acids long. The germline V and J ends were trimmed by 5 bases and 4 bases, with 7 bases remaining between them. Germline CDR1 is SNHLY and CDR2 is FYNNEI. The CDR3 spells CASSPGPDTQYF. CDR3 sequence (DNA): TGTGCCAGCAGTCCTGGCCCAGATACGCAGTATTTT.

The rearrangement joins TRBV5-8 to TRBJ1-5; 7 bases align to TRBD1. CDR3 length: 11 residues. The trim removed 4 bases at V and 13 bases at J, leaving 5 bases unmatched. From germline, CDR1 is SGHTS and CDR2 YDEGEE. CDR3 DNA: TGTGCCAGCAGCCGGACAGGTCGACAGCATTTT. Amino acid sequence: CASSRTGRQHF.

The gene calls are TRBV29-1 and TRBJ1-5, with 8 bases identical to TRBD1. The CDR3 length is 13 residues. Per the germline V gene, CDR1 is SQVTM and CDR2 is ANQGSEA. Trimming cost V 6 bases and J 4 bases; bases outside gene matches: 5. CDR3: CSVKGTGNQPQHF. The CDR3, as DNA: TGCAGCGTCAAAGGGACAGGTAATCAGCCCCAGCATTTT. Full variable domain (outside the CDR3, taken from reference TRBV29-1 and TRBJ1-5): SAVISQKPSRDICQRGTSLTIQCQVDSQVTMMFWYRQQPGQSLTLIATANQGSEATYESGFVIDKFPISRPNLTFSTLTVSNMSPEDSSIYLCSVKGTGNQPQHFGDGTRLSIL.

The chain joins TRBV4-1 to TRBJ1-2; D gene uncertain. Trimming removed 1 base from V and 5 bases from J, with 11 bases in between. Germline CDR1 MGHRA, CDR2 YSYEKL. The CDR3 covers 14 residues. DNA of the CDR3: TGCGCCAGCAGCCAAGGGGTCCAACTATATGGCTACACCTTC. Protein: CASSQGVQLYGYTF.

J is TRBJ1-5 and V is TRBV30, with a possible D match to TRBD1 (5 bases). The CDR3 is 14 residues long. Trimming removed 3 bases at V and 3 bases at J, with 12 bases between. Germline CDR1 and CDR2: GTSNPN and SVGIG (reference sequence). CDR3 bases: TGTGCCTGGAGCGAGGGAGGGGACAATCAGCCCCAGCATTTT. This encodes CAWSEGGDNQPQHF.

The chain joins TRBV5-6 to TRBJ1-1; no reliable D call. CDR3 size: 13 residues. CDR1 is SGHDT and CDR2 is YYEEEE in the germline V gene. Trimming left V 0 bases short and J 0 bases short, with 3 bases between. CDR3 amino acids: CASSLALNTEAFF. CDR3 bases: TGTGCCAGCAGCTTGGCTCTGAACACTGAAGCTTTCTTT.

The chain employs TRBV6-1 and TRBJ2-6, with TRBD1 matching over 9 bases. The trim removed 4 bases at V and 2 bases at J, leaving 0 bases unmatched. The V gene's germline CDR1 is MNHNS and CDR2 SASEGT. CDR3 length: 15 residues. CDR3 sequence reads: CASSGDRAGANVLTF. The CDR3 DNA reads as TGTGCCAGCAGTGGGGACAGGGCTGGGGCCAACGTCCTGACTTTC.

The V and J genes are TRBV15 and TRBJ2-1, with D unresolved. Germline V gene data show CDR1 as LNHNV and CDR2 as YYDKDF (reference sequence). Trimming stripped 2 bases from V and 9 bases from J, with 11 bases between. The CDR3 runs 13 residues. CDR3 nucleotides: TGTGCCACCAGCAGACCGAAAGTCGGTGAGCAGTTCTTC. It is translated as CATSRPKVGEQFF.

The sample holds a few counts of this clone. V gene TRBV6-1 combines with J gene TRBJ1-1; D not resolved. CDR1 is MNHNS and CDR2 is SASEGT in the germline V gene. Deletions cut 5 bases from V and 6 bases from J, with 10 bases between. The CDR3 loop spans 12 amino acids. CDR3 nucleotides: TGTGCCAGCAGTTCCCGTAGAGCTGAAGCTTTCTTT. Translation: CASSSRRAEAFF.

This sequence joins TRBV10-3 and TRBJ2-3; 14 bases are shared with TRBD2. Germline V gene data show CDR1 as ENHRY and CDR2 as SYGVKD. V was clipped by 4 bases and J by 6 bases; unmatched bases: 6. The CDR3 runs to 16 residues. The CDR3 is CAISGTSGGSWDTQYF. CDR3 nucleotides: TGTGCCATCAGTGGGACTAGCGGGGGGTCCTGGGATACGCAGTATTTT.

The rearrangement links TRBV7-3 to TRBJ1-1; 7 nucleotides agree with TRBD1. CDR1 is SGHTA, CDR2 FQGTGA, per germline. V shed 5 bases, J shed 5 bases, and the junction held 5 bases outside the gene matches. The CDR3 extends over 13 amino acids. The CDR3 spells CASSLGGRTEAFF. The CDR3 DNA reads as TGTGCCAGCAGCCTAGGGGGCCGGACTGAAGCTTTCTTT.

This rearrangement joins TRBV15 to TRBJ2-2; 12 nucleotides align to TRBD2. Per the germline V gene, CDR1 is LNHNV and CDR2 is YYDKDF (reference sequence). The ends lost 3 bases at V and 4 bases at J; junction bases unmatched: 3. This CDR3 has 16 residues. The CDR3: CATSSLAGGGTGELFF. The CDR3 region has the DNA TGTGCCACCAGCAGTCTAGCGGGGGGGGGCACCGGGGAGCTGTTTTTT.

The V and J genes are TRBV29-1 and TRBJ1-2; D is possibly TRBD1 (6 bases). There are 12 residues in the CDR3. Germline V lookup: CDR1 SQVTM, CDR2 ANQGSEA. V lost 3 bases to trimming and J lost 2 bases, with 7 bases between them. The CDR3 nucleotides are TGCAGCGTTGATCAGGGGAACTATGGCTACACCTTC. It codes for CSVDQGNYGYTF.

This sequence joins TRBV6-1 and TRBJ2-3; 9 bases agree with TRBD2. The CDR3 is made up of 19 amino acids. Looked up from germline, CDR1 is MNHNS and CDR2 is SASEGT. J gave up 3 bases and V 0 bases, and 13 bases lay outside the gene matches. The CDR3 here is CASSEAQLWGLAQTDTQYF. The CDR3 DNA reads TGTGCCAGCAGTGAAGCGCAGCTCTGGGGACTAGCTCAGACAGATACGCAGTATTTT.